This is a list of T cell receptor beta chains from one sample in a study of cytomegalovirus exposure and HLA in healthy donors. TCRdb's copy holds only in-frame clones and misses some; the assay was immunoSEQ multiplex PCR. The sample lists approximately 150,000 clones; 77% were seen once. Sequenced material: PBMCs. These TCRs come from a female donor in good health and CMV-seronegative. The CDR3 runs from the conserved cysteine through the conserved F or W. D genes are given only for firm matches. Clone size appears in some rows only: once, few, many, or a class for an expanded clone.

V	size	D	J	CDR3	DNA
TRBV11-3	NA	TRBD1	TRBJ2-5	CASSPDRDQETQYF	TGTGCCAGCAGCCCAGACAGGGACCAAGAGACCCAGTACTTC
TRBV7-2	NA	TRBD1	TRBJ2-3	CASSSGQGGLYTQYF	TGTGCCAGCAGCTCTGGACAGGGGGGACTATATACGCAGTATTTT
TRBV11-3	NA	NA	TRBJ1-1	CASSLALGSTEAFF	TGTGCCAGCAGCTTAGCACTAGGATCGACTGAAGCTTTCTTT
TRBV28	NA	NA	TRBJ2-2	CASSPARYTGELFF	TGTGCCAGCAGCCCTGCGAGGTACACCGGGGAGCTGTTTTTT
TRBV29-1	NA	NA	TRBJ1-1	CSAAGGGFGNTEAFF	TGCAGCGCCGCTGGGGGAGGATTCGGGAACACTGAAGCTTTCTTT
TRBV5-6	NA	TRBD1	TRBJ1-1	CASSLRQGALNTEAFF	TGTGCCAGCAGCTTGAGACAGGGGGCTTTGAACACTGAAGCTTTCTTT
TRBV29-1	few	TRBD1	TRBJ1-5	CSVAGQGQPQHF	TGCAGCGTTGCTGGACAGGGTCAGCCCCAGCATTTT
TRBV5-4	once	TRBD2	TRBJ2-3	CASSLYQAGGPDTQYF	TGTGCCAGCAGCTTGTATCAAGCGGGAGGGCCCGATACGCAGTATTTT
TRBV19	NA	TRBD1	TRBJ2-1	CASSKGQGPYNEQFF	TGTGCCAGTAGTAAGGGACAGGGTCCCTACAATGAGCAGTTCTTC
TRBV5-1	NA	TRBD2	TRBJ2-4	CASSLTLAGGQGIQYF	TGCGCCAGCAGCTTAACCCTAGCGGGGGGGCAAGGCATTCAGTACTTC
TRBV6-5	NA	TRBD1	TRBJ2-5	CASSYSDRDQETQYF	TGTGCCAGCAGTTACTCCGACAGGGATCAAGAGACCCAGTACTTC
TRBV4-1	NA	NA	TRBJ1-2	CASSQLGVVRYGYTF	TGCGCCAGCAGCCAGCTAGGTGTGGTCCGATATGGCTACACCTTC
TRBV6-1	once	TRBD1	TRBJ1-2	CASNEGTENYGYTF	TGTGCCAGCAATGAAGGGACAGAAAACTATGGCTACACCTTC
TRBV6-5	NA	NA	TRBJ2-7	CASREGYEQYF	TGTGCCAGCAGGGAGGGCTACGAGCAGTACTTC
TRBV7-2	NA	TRBD1	TRBJ1-2	CASSLKGGTANYGYTF	TGTGCCAGCAGCTTAAAGGGCGGGACAGCTAACTATGGCTACACCTTC
TRBV5-1	NA	NA	TRBJ1-4	CASAHSGEGEKLFF	TGCGCCAGCGCCCATTCAGGGGAAGGCGAAAAACTGTTTTTT
TRBV27	NA	NA	TRBJ1-3	CASSRGVGTGNTIYF	TGTGCCAGCAGTAGGGGTGTGGGGACTGGAAACACCATATATTTT
TRBV15	NA	NA	TRBJ1-3	CATSSSGFGNTIYF	TGTGCCACCAGCAGCTCCGGGTTTGGAAACACCATATATTTT
TRBV6-5	few	NA	TRBJ1-1	CASSRDSVAFF	TGTGCCAGCAGCCGCGATAGCGTGGCTTTCTTT
TRBV9	NA	NA	TRBJ2-3	CASSVSSGTDTQYF	TGTGCCAGCAGCGTGTCCAGCGGCACAGATACGCAGTATTTT
TRBV11-3	NA	NA	TRBJ2-7	CASSRGAGTMYEQYF	TGTGCCAGCAGCCGGGGGGCCGGGACAATGTACGAGCAGTACTTC
TRBV7-8	NA	TRBD2	TRBJ2-7	CASSLAWTSYYEQYF	TGTGCCAGCAGCTTAGCCTGGACTAGCTACTACGAGCAGTACTTC
TRBV25-1	NA	NA	TRBJ1-1	CASSEVGRGRTEAFF	TGTGCCAGCAGTGAAGTAGGCCGAGGGAGGACTGAAGCTTTCTTT
TRBV23-1	NA	NA	TRBJ2-7	CAGTVNRPGQTYF	TGCGCCGGAACAGTCAATAGGCCCGGACAGACGTACTTC
TRBV7-2	NA	NA	TRBJ2-1	CASSLDVGRVTYNEQFF	TGTGCCAGCAGCTTAGACGTGGGGCGCGTAACCTACAATGAGCAGTTCTTC
TRBV30	few	NA	TRBJ1-1	CAWSVQGNTEAFF	TGTGCCTGGAGTGTACAGGGAAACACTGAAGCTTTCTTT
TRBV6-6	NA	TRBD1	TRBJ1-6	CASSELDRNNSPLHF	TGTGCCAGCAGTGAGCTGGACAGGAATAATTCACCCCTCCACTTT
TRBV27	NA	TRBD1	TRBJ2-7	CASSPTGAPSYEQYF	TGTGCCAGCAGTCCGACAGGGGCACCCTCCTACGAGCAGTACTTC
TRBV4-1	NA	NA	TRBJ1-1	CASSQGLGELTEAFF	TGCGCCAGCAGCCAGGGTCTAGGGGAACTCACTGAAGCTTTCTTT
TRBV5-1	NA	TRBD1	TRBJ2-7	CASSPGTGSYEQYF	TGCGCCAGCAGCCCCGGGACAGGGTCCTACGAGCAGTACTTC
TRBV19	NA	NA	TRBJ2-4	CASSKQGAKNIQYF	TGTGCCAGTAGTAAACAGGGAGCCAAAAACATTCAGTACTTC
TRBV6-5	NA	NA	TRBJ1-1	CASSYGQGRTEAFF	TGTGCCAGCAGTTACGGCCAGGGTAGAACTGAAGCTTTCTTT
TRBV9	NA	NA	TRBJ1-1	CASSVYGSPRGASNTEAFF	TGTGCCAGCAGCGTATACGGATCCCCGCGGGGGGCGTCCAACACTGAAGCTTTCTTT
TRBV28	NA	NA	TRBJ1-5	CASRYLRQANQPQHF	TGTGCCAGCAGATACCTCAGACAGGCCAATCAGCCCCAGCATTTT
TRBV7-3	NA	NA	TRBJ2-1	CASSLTAPQYYNEQFF	TGTGCCAGCAGCTTAACGGCCCCACAATACTACAATGAGCAGTTCTTC
TRBV27	NA	NA	TRBJ2-1	CASSSGLKQFF	TGTGCCAGCAGTTCCGGACTTAAGCAGTTCTTC
TRBV5-6	NA	NA	TRBJ1-1	CASSTGTEAFF	TGTGCCAGCAGCACCGGGACTGAAGCTTTCTTT
TRBV6-1	NA	TRBD1	TRBJ1-6	CASSEEGQAGSPLHF	TGTGCCAGCAGTGAAGAAGGACAGGCGGGTTCACCCCTCCACTTT
TRBV18	few	NA	TRBJ1-4	CASSPPGLGATNEKLFF	TGTGCCAGCTCACCACCGGGACTTGGGGCAACTAATGAAAAACTGTTTTTT
TRBV7-3	NA	TRBD2	TRBJ2-1	CASSLKTWTSGVYNEQFF	TGTGCCAGCAGCTTAAAAACTTGGACTAGCGGGGTGTACAATGAGCAGTTCTTC
TRBV4-2	NA	NA	TRBJ2-5	CASSQGSPGETQYF	TGTGCCAGCAGCCAAGGATCTCCGGGGGAGACCCAGTACTTC
TRBV2	NA	NA	TRBJ2-7	CASRTASYEQYF	TGTGCCAGCAGAACAGCTTCCTACGAGCAGTACTTC
TRBV6-5	NA	TRBD2	TRBJ2-1	CASSPGLAVNEQFF	TGTGCCAGCAGCCCGGGACTAGCGGTGAATGAGCAGTTCTTC
TRBV7-9	few	NA	TRBJ2-7	CASSYTGNYEQYF	TGTGCCAGCAGCTATACAGGGAACTACGAGCAGTACTTC
TRBV28	NA	TRBD2	TRBJ2-2	CASSASGLGNTGELFF	TGTGCCAGCAGTGCTTCGGGACTAGGGAACACCGGGGAGCTGTTTTTT
TRBV6-1	NA	TRBD1	TRBJ1-2	CASSRGRGLDGYTF	TGTGCCAGCAGTAGAGGCAGGGGGCTTGATGGCTACACCTTC
TRBV2	NA	TRBD2	TRBJ2-7	CASSDTGRTSGNREQYF	TGTGCCAGCAGTGACACCGGCCGGACTAGCGGGAACCGCGAGCAGTACTTC
TRBV20-1	NA	NA	TRBJ1-1	CSASGEGGAFF	TGCAGTGCTAGCGGGGAAGGAGGCGCTTTCTTT
TRBV5-1	NA	NA	TRBJ1-6	CASSPEQQGYNSPLHF	TGCGCCAGCAGCCCAGAGCAACAGGGTTATAATTCACCCCTCCACTTT
TRBV27	NA	NA	TRBJ1-1	CASSWQVNTEAFF	TGTGCCAGCAGCTGGCAGGTCAACACTGAAGCTTTCTTT
TRBV10-3	NA	NA	TRBJ1-3	CATTGYENTIYF	TGTGCCACCACAGGCTATGAAAACACCATATATTTT
TRBV9	NA	NA	TRBJ1-2	CASSGRGELTGYTF	TGTGCCAGCAGCGGGCGGGGGGAGTTAACTGGCTACACCTTC
TRBV18	NA	TRBD2	TRBJ2-3	CASSPEWGTTSTDTQYF	TGTGCCAGCTCACCAGAGTGGGGGACTACCTCCACAGATACGCAGTATTTT
TRBV11-2	once	NA	TRBJ2-1	CASSSYREARFF	TGTGCCAGCAGCTCTTACCGGGAAGCTCGGTTCTTC
TRBV7-2	NA	TRBD1	TRBJ1-1	CASSTAGGKEAFF	TGTGCCAGCAGCACTGCAGGGGGGAAGGAAGCTTTCTTT